The 7 T cell receptor beta chains presented below share a single source sample, sequenced in a study of blood T cell repertoires in COVID-19. The protocol was immunoSEQ multiplex PCR, while the TCRdb copy is restricted to in-frame clones and leaves out a portion. The sample lists over 100,000 clones, 79% occurring once. Sequencing was done on a sample of peripheral blood. These receptors all stem from a woman older than 75 with acute or convalescent COVID-19.

V and J are TRBV19 and TRBJ1-2; D is undetermined. Looked up from germline, CDR1 is LNHDA and CDR2 is SQIVND (reference sequence). The CDR3 has 15 amino acids. V lost 1 base and J lost 7, with 16 bases in between. The CDR3 spells CASSIATVTEVGYTF. The CDR3 region has the DNA TGTGCCAGTAGTATAGCTACGGTTACAGAAGTTGGCTACACCTTC.

V and J are TRBV7-2 and TRBJ1-1, with D possibly matching TRBD1 (5 bases). Germline lookup yields CDR1 SGHTA and CDR2 FQGNSA. The V and J ends lost 1 base and 6 bases respectively, with 9 bases between them. This CDR3 contains 13 residues. The CDR3 loop reads CASSLGQKAEAFF. In DNA, the CDR3 is TGTGCCAGCAGCTTAGGACAGAAGGCTGAAGCTTTCTTT.

The chain recombines TRBV19 with TRBJ2-7; D possibly corresponds to TRBD2 (6 bases). Germline CDR1 reads LNHDA; CDR2 reads SQIVND (reference sequence). Trimming stripped 3 bases from V and 6 bases from J, with 12 bases between. The CDR3 has 13 residues. The DNA of the CDR3 is TGTGCCAGTAGTATCCCGGGAGCGGGCGAGCAGTACTTC. Protein: CASSIPGAGEQYF.

The chain carries TRBV19 and TRBJ2-1; D possibly corresponds to TRBD1 (6 bases). Germline CDR1 LNHDA, CDR2 SQIVND (reference sequence). The germline V and J ends were trimmed by 4 bases and 8 bases, with 12 bases remaining between them. CDR3 length: 13 residues. For the CDR3, the DNA is TGTGCCAGTAGTACAACAGGGAGCCATGAGCAGTTCTTC. It is translated as CASSTTGSHEQFF.

The CDR3 DNA follows: TGTGCCAGCAGTTCTCTAGCGGGAGTCCAAGAGACCCAGTACTTC. This gives the protein CASSSLAGVQETQYF. The V call is TRBV6-5, the J call TRBJ2-5, with TRBD2 identical over 10 bases. The germline CDR1 and CDR2 sequences are MNHEY and SVGAGI. V was pared by 4 bases and J by 1 base, with 3 bases of the junction left unmatched. CDR3 size: 15 residues.

This chain connects TRBV7-9 to TRBJ2-7; TRBD2 might be the D (6 bases). CDR3 size: 14 residues. CDR1 and CDR2 from the germline V gene are SEHNR and FQNEAQ (reference sequence). V lost 3 bases to trimming and J lost 5 bases, with 14 bases between them. The DNA for the CDR3 is TGTGCCAGCAGCTTCTCGGGAGAGGGCCACGAGCAGTACTTC. Its protein product is CASSFSGEGHEQYF.

The CDR3 region has the DNA TGTGCCAGCAGTGGTCCAGGGAGGAGAACTGAAGCTTTCTTT. Its protein is CASSGPGRRTEAFF. The chain recombines TRBV2 with TRBJ1-1; tentatively, D is TRBD1 (5 bases). Trimming left V 4 bases short and J 5 bases short, with 14 bases between. The CDR3 has 14 residues. Germline V lookup: CDR1 SNHLY, CDR2 FYNNEI.